Detailed here is one TCR beta chain. Per the authors' pipeline: Scientists estimated how many nucleated cells there were by amplifying reference gene primers. Sequenced by immunoSEQ multiplex PCR; TCRdb stores in-frame clones only, minus some. That table supplies the V and J calls and clone size; D and trimming were determined from the DNA. The table records about 160,000 clones, approximately 91% of them present only once. This sample is drawn from a study of blood T cell repertoires in COVID-19. Background on the study: Italy, Spain and the United States were the sources of the convalescent and acute COVID-19 samples. The analysed material was cDNA or gDNA that came from T cells, B-cell-depleted T cells, or PBMCs.

The TCR was taken from a young man with acute or convalescent COVID-19. The specimen sequenced was peripheral blood.

The DNA for the CDR3 is TGTGCCAGCAGCAGGGGGGGAAGTGATCAGCCCCAGCATTTT. Protein product: CASSRGGSDQPQHF. The genes are TRBV3-1 (or the pseudogene TRBV3-2) and TRBJ1-5, with TRBD1 as a possible D gene (6 bases). Germline CDR1 reads LGHDT; CDR2 reads YNNKEL (reference sequence). The CDR3 runs to 14 residues. Trimming removed 5 bases at V and 5 bases at J, with 13 bases between.